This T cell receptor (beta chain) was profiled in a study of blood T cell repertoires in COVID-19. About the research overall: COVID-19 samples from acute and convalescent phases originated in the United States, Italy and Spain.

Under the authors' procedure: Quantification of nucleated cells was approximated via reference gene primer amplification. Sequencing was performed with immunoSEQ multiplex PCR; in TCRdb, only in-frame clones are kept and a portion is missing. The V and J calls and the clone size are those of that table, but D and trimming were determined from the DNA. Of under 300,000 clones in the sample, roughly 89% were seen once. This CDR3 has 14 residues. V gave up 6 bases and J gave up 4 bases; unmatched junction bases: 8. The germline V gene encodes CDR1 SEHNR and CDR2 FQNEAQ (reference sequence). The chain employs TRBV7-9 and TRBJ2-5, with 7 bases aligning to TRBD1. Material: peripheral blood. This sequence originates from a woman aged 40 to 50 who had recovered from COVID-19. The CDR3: CASSSWTGSETQYF. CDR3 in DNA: TGTGCCAGCAGTTCCTGGACAGGTTCAGAGACCCAGTACTTC.